Below, 24 T cell receptor beta chains from the same sample are listed, as sequenced in a study of molecular identifiers for immune sequencing clone quantification. TCRdb called the PCR reads again in MiXCR, with one record for every CDR3 protein. In the table there are 90,000 or so distinct CDR3 sequences, around 23% of which are singletons. Material: naive CD8+ T cells from blood, with Jurkat cell RNA spiked in. Subset: FACS-sorted CD8+CD4-CCR7+CD45RA+ naive T cells. All receptors derive from a human donor in good health. Some libraries in this study had Jurkat cell RNA spiked in.

At least ten counts were recorded for this clonotype. This sequence joins TRBV2 and TRBJ1-5; TRBD1 is a possible D gene (6 bases). CDR3 length equals 14 residues. The germline V gene has CDR1 SNHLY and CDR2 FYNNEI. V was cut by 10 bases and J by 0 bases, with 13 bases left in between. CDR3 sequence (DNA): TGTGCCACCAGACAGGATTATAGCAATCAGCCCCAGCATTTT. It yields the protein CATRQDYSNQPQHF.

The chain links TRBV6-5 to TRBJ2-7, with unresolved D. The CDR3 contains 14 residues. Germline V gene lookup returns CDR1 MNHEY and CDR2 SVGAGI. Between the trimmed V and J ends, which lost 6 bases and 0 bases, there was a span of 12 bases. The CDR3 loop reads CASRMTDSSYEQYF. Written as DNA, the CDR3 is TGTGCCAGCAGAATGACGGATAGCTCCTACGAGCAGTACTTC.

The chain recombines TRBV7-2 with TRBJ2-1; TRBD2 agrees at 9 bases. Germline CDR1 is SGHTA and CDR2 is FQGNSA. The CDR3 is made up of 15 amino acids. J was trimmed by 6 bases and V by 5 bases; bases with no gene match: 8. CDR3 protein: CASSAVAGVGNEQFF. The CDR3 region has the DNA TGTGCCAGCAGCGCTGTAGCGGGAGTTGGCAATGAGCAGTTCTTC.

This clonotype was detected once. With a much larger clone just one base away, this may be a read error. The rearrangement links TRBV5-5 to TRBJ2-7; 10 bases align to TRBD1. Per germline, CDR1 SGHKS and CDR2 YYEKEE (reference sequence). The CDR3 length is 14 residues. The CDR3 here is CASSIRDRGHEQCF. As DNA, the CDR3 is TGTGCCAGCAGCATTCGGGACAGGGGCCACGAGCAGTGCTTC.

This clonotype was detected many times. The V call is TRBV20-1, the J call TRBJ1-5; TRBD1 is a possible D gene (6 bases). Trimming cost V 5 bases and J 5 bases, with 13 bases left between them. Germline-derived CDR1 and CDR2 are DFQATT and SNEGSKA (reference sequence). The CDR3 is 13 residues long. CDR3 protein: CSAVQGDYQPQHF. For the CDR3, the DNA is TGCAGTGCTGTACAGGGAGATTATCAGCCCCAGCATTTT.

The table lists this clonotype with many counts. This chain uses TRBV4-1 with TRBJ2-7, with D perhaps TRBD1 or TRBD2 (5 bases each). Germline-derived CDR1 and CDR2 are MGHRA and YSYEKL. Trimming pared 1 base from V and 2 bases from J, leaving 12 bases between. CDR3 length: 15 amino acids. For the CDR3, the DNA is TGCGCCAGCAGCCAAGTTCGGGACGAAGCCTACGAGCAGTACTTC. Protein: CASSQVRDEAYEQYF.

Comments on this clonotype: Since the CDR3 does not end with the conserved phenylalanine or tryptophan, this likely comes from a read error. This chain joins TRBV19 and TRBJ1-2; D remains unclear. Per the germline V gene, CDR1 is LNHDA and CDR2 is SQIVND (reference sequence). The CDR3 length is 17 residues. The CDR3 nucleotides are TGTGCCACCCGACCTTCAGCGTCCGAAATCTTTAACTACGGCTACACCCTC. Encoded protein: CATRPSASEIFNYGYTL.

This clonotype came up many times. The CDR3 DNA reads as TGTGCCAGCTACCCCGGGACAGCTGAGTCATTCTATGGCTACACCTTC. Its translation is CASYPGTAESFYGYTF. The gene calls are TRBV12-3 or TRBV12-4 and TRBJ1-2, with 7 bases lining up with TRBD1. The CDR3 is made up of 16 amino acids. V was clipped by 8 bases and J by 4 bases; unmatched bases: 16.

This clonotype was counted at least ten times. This rearrangement joins TRBV30 to TRBJ1-1; D may be TRBD1 (5 bases). CDR1 and CDR2 from the germline V gene are GTSNPN and SVGIG (reference sequence). The CDR3 is 15 residues long. The ends were cut back, 3 bases at V and 5 bases at J, with 19 bases in the middle. This CDR3 reads CAWSLTSTVDTEAFF. CDR3 sequence (DNA): TGTGCCTGGAGCCTGACCTCGACAGTTGATACTGAAGCTTTCTTT.

The chain is built from TRBV7-9 and TRBJ1-5, with a weak D call TRBD1 (5 bases). Trimming took 2 bases from V and 6 from J, leaving 17 bases between them. This CDR3 is built from 16 residues. The germline CDR1 and CDR2 sequences are SEHNR and FQNEAQ (reference sequence). In DNA form, the CDR3 reads TGTGCCAGCAGCTTAACGGCAGCGGGGGGGGTTCAGCCCCAGCATTTT. The encoded protein is CASSLTAAGGVQPQHF.

Note on this clonotype: A much larger clone lies a single base off, so this may be a read error. The chain links TRBV12-3 or TRBV12-4 to TRBJ2-5; D is unresolved. Trimming shortened V by 3 bases and J by 2 bases, and 10 bases separated the two germline ends. This CDR3 has 14 residues. The DNA for the CDR3 is TGTGCCAGCAGTTTTGCAACCAGTCAAGAGACCCAGTACTTC. Residues: CASSFATSQETQYF.

This clonotype was counted ten times or more. This sequence joins TRBV15 and TRBJ1-1; D might be TRBD1 (5 bases). Germline V gene sequence: CDR1 LNHNV, CDR2 YYDKDF (reference sequence). The CDR3 is made up of 15 amino acids. With 3 bases removed from V and 1 base from J, the gap between germline ends came to 12 bases. The CDR3 DNA sequence: TGTGCCACCAGCAGCGCTGGACAATCGAACACTGAAGCTTTCTTT. It encodes CATSSAGQSNTEAFF.

The table lists this clonotype with many counts. The V and J genes are TRBV29-1 and TRBJ1-1; the D gene is possibly TRBD1 (6 bases). In germline, CDR1 is SQVTM, CDR2 ANQGSEA. The CDR3 has 12 residues. V lost 4 bases to trimming and J lost 5 bases, with 11 bases between them. In nucleotides, the CDR3 is TGCAGCGTTGGGGGGGGCGGGACTGAAGCTTTCTTT. Its protein is CSVGGGGTEAFF.

Many counts were recorded for this clonotype. The chain couples TRBV25-1 to TRBJ2-7, with 11 bases lining up with TRBD2. This CDR3 region has 15 residues. Germline V gives CDR1 MGHDK, CDR2 SYGVNS. V lost 6 bases to trimming and J lost 0 bases; unmatched junction nucleotides: 4. The CDR3 protein is CASRDSGGASYEQYF. The CDR3 bases are TGTGCCAGCAGGGATAGCGGGGGGGCCTCCTACGAGCAGTACTTC.

This clonotype was observed a few times. The V call is TRBV2, the J call TRBJ2-3, with D possibly TRBD1 on 5 matching bases. From germline, CDR1 is SNHLY and CDR2 FYNNEI. The length of the CDR3 is 13 residues. V was shortened by 8 bases and J by 5 bases, with 14 bases between the two germline ends. Written as DNA, the CDR3 is TGTGCCAGCGAGACAGAAAGTGGAGATACGCAGTATTTT. Translating gives CASETESGDTQYF. The full variable domain, in which reference TRBV2 and TRBJ2-3 provide the parts outside the CDR3, is EPEVTQTPSHQVTQMGQEVILRCVPISNHLYFYWYRQILGQKVEFLVSFYNNEISEKSEIFDDQFSVERPDGSNFTLKIRSTKLEDSAMYFCASETESGDTQYFGPGTRLTVL.

This clonotype was seen more than once but under ten times. This chain joins TRBV6-2 or TRBV6-3 and TRBJ1-2, with D unclear. Looked up from germline, CDR1 is MNHEY and CDR2 is SVGEGT. Trimming stripped 0 bases from V and 3 bases from J, with 14 bases between. The CDR3 is 16 amino acids. The DNA for the CDR3 is TGTGCCAGCAGTTACTCGATTGCTGCGAGGGACTATGGCTACACCTTC. Amino acid sequence: CASSYSIAARDYGYTF.

This clonotype was counted at least ten times. The CDR3 DNA reads as TGTGCCAGCAGTTTAGGGGGGGCCCAGCATCAGCCCCAGCATTTT. It specifies CASSLGGAQHQPQHF. The chain recombines TRBV12-3 or TRBV12-4 with TRBJ1-5; perhaps TRBD1 as D (6 bases). V shed 1 base and J shed 5 bases, with 12 bases lying between them. The CDR3 extends over 15 amino acids.

This clonotype was observed many times. V usage is TRBV7-9 and J usage is TRBJ1-5; the D is unclear. Germline V lookup: CDR1 SEHNR, CDR2 FQNEAQ (reference sequence). Trimming left V 4 bases short and J 4 bases short, with 5 bases between. CDR3 length equals 12 residues. CDR3 coding DNA: TGTGCCAGCAGCTCTGCAAATCAGCCCCAGCATTTT. Encoded protein: CASSSANQPQHF.

This clonotype was counted ten times or more. The rearrangement joins TRBV4-3 to TRBJ1-1; perhaps TRBD1 as D (5 bases). Germline CDR1 and CDR2: LGHNA and YSLEER. Trimming removed 1 base from V and 5 bases from J, with 17 bases in between. The CDR3 spans 16 residues. The CDR3 DNA follows: TGCGCCAGCAGCCAAGTCCTACGGGTCCCAGGGACTGAAGCTTTCTTT. It is translated as CASSQVLRVPGTEAFF.

The chain links TRBV7-2 to TRBJ1-1; 8 nucleotides align to TRBD1. The CDR3 contains 12 residues. CDR1 SGHTA and CDR2 FQGNSA come from the germline V gene. J was trimmed by 12 bases and V by 3 bases; bases with no gene match: 6. The CDR3 DNA is TGTGCCAGCAGCTTCCAGGGGGCGGAAACTTTCTTT. As protein: CASSFQGAETFF.

This clonotype has ten or more counts. This CDR3 reads CASSYSVVRTNTGELFF. Here the CDR3 DNA reads TGTGCCAGCAGTTACTCAGTAGTCAGAACGAACACCGGGGAGCTGTTTTTT. This chain links TRBV6-6 with TRBJ2-2; D ambiguous. The CDR3 is 17 residues long. CDR1 and CDR2 from the germline V gene are MNHNY and SVGAGI (reference sequence). Trimming took off 0 bases at V and 0 bases at J, with 11 bases between the two ends.

This clonotype showed up just a few times. The chain links TRBV28 to TRBJ1-5; D is unclear. There are 16 residues in the CDR3. Trimming pared 6 bases from V and 3 bases from J, leaving 18 bases between. The V gene's germline CDR1 is MDHEN and CDR2 SYDVKM. The CDR3 DNA follows: TGTGCCAGCAGCCCCCCCCTGGGGAAGCCCAATCAGCCCCAGCATTTT. Translated, it gives CASSPPLGKPNQPQHF.

About this clonotype itself: A much larger clone differs from this one at a single base, so this may be a read error. This chain joins TRBV7-9 and TRBJ1-5, with a tentative D call TRBD1 (5 bases). Germline V gene data show CDR1 as SEHNR and CDR2 as FQNEAQ (reference sequence). This CDR3 spans 15 amino acids. V lost 5 bases to trimming and J lost 5 bases, with 16 bases between them. The CDR3 coding sequence is TGTGCCAGCAGCCGGGACGAGGAAGGAGATCAGCCCCAGCATTTT. Translating it yields CASSRDEEGDQPQHF.

A note on this clonotype: A much larger clone lies one base from this, so it may be a read error. V and J are TRBV16 and TRBJ1-5, with D unclear. V was cut by 4 bases and J by 4 bases, with 14 bases left in between. Looked up from germline, CDR1 is KGHSY and CDR2 is FQNENV. This CDR3 region has 15 residues. For the CDR3, the DNA is TGTGCCAGCAGCCCCTCCGTAGGAACAAATCAGCCCCAGCATTTT. It encodes CASSPSVGTNQPQHF.